Here is one TCR beta chain with its context. During its preparation, the TCRbeta library received unique molecular identifiers. TCRdb used MiXCR to reprocess the PCR reads, holding one entry per CDR3 protein. The sample includes 500,000 to 600,000 distinct CDR3 sequences, approximately 16% of them seen just once. V dropped 2 bases and J dropped 7; count of bases not matched to a gene: 1. The CDR3 length is 14 residues. Germline V gene data show CDR1 as SEHNR and CDR2 as FQNEAQ (reference sequence). These data belong to a study of T-cell reconstitution after alpha-beta-depleted transplantation in children.

This clonotype originated in a human donor who donated a stem cell graft to a child with acute lymphoblastic leukemia. The source was PBMCs from the stem cell graft donor, collected from the stem cell graft. The chain employs TRBV7-9 and TRBJ1-6; 8 positions match TRBD1. As DNA, the CDR3 is TGTGCCAGCAGCTTATGGGACAGGAATTCACCCCTCCACTTT. Protein product: CASSLWDRNSPLHF.